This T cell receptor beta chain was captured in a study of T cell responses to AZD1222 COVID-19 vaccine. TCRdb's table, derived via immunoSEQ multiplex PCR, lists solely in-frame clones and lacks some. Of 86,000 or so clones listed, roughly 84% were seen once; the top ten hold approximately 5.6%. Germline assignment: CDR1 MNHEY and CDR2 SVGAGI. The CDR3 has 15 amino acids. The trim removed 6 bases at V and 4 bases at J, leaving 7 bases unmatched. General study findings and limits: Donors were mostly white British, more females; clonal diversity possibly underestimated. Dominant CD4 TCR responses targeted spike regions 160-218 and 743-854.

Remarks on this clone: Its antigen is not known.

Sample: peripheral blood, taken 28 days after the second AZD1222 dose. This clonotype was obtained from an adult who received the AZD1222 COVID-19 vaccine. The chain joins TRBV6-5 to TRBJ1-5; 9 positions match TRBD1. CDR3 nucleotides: TGTGCCAGCAGAACAGGGGGCGCGGGGAATCAGCCCCAGCATTTT. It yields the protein CASRTGGAGNQPQHF.